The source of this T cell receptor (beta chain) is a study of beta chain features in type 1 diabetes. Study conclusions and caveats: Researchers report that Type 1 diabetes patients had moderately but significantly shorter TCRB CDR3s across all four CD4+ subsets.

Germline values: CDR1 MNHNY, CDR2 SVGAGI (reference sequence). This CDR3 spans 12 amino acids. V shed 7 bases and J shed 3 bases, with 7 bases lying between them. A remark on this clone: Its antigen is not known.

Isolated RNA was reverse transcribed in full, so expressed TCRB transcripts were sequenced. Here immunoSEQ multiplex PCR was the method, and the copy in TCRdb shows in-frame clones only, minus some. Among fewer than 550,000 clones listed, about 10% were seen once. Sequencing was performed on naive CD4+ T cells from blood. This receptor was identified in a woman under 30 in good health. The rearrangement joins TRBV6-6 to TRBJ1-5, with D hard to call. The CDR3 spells CASTDPNQPQHF. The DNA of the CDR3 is TGTGCCAGCACAGATCCCAATCAGCCCCAGCATTTT.